This section outlines one T cell receptor beta chain sequence together with its context. The antigen is undetermined. V was pared by 8 bases and J by 2 bases, with 2 bases of the junction left unmatched. The CDR3 sequence is 13 residues long. The V gene's germline CDR1 is ENHRY and CDR2 SYGVKD. The isolated RNA, all of it, was reverse transcribed, so expressed TCRB transcripts were what got sequenced. Generated by immunoSEQ multiplex PCR, the TCRdb table keeps only in-frame clones and is missing some. The data show 200,000 to 300,000 clones, about a tenth seen once. The entry originates in a study of beta chain features in type 1 diabetes. The study, taken as a whole, reports: All four CD4+ subsets from Type 1 diabetes patients carried moderately but significantly shorter TCRB CDR3s.

Purity of each sorted population was above 95%. The receptor comes from a young man with type 1 diabetes. V usage is TRBV10-3 and J usage is TRBJ2-7; 11 bases agree with TRBD1. The sample was naive CD4+ T cells from blood. CDR3 amino acids: CAIGGQGAYEQYF. The CDR3 DNA reads as TGTGCCATCGGGGGACAGGGGGCCTACGAGCAGTACTTC.